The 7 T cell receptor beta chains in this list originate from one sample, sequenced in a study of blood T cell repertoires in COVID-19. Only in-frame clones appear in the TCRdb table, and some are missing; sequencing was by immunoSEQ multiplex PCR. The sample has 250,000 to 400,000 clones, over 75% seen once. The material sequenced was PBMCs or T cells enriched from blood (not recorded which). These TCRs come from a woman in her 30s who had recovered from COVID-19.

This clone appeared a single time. The CDR3 spells CASSPGQGNSGANVLTF. The CDR3, as DNA: TGTGCCAGCTCACCGGGACAGGGCAACTCTGGGGCCAACGTCCTGACTTTC. The genes are TRBV18 and TRBJ2-6; 9 bases align to TRBD1. The germline gives CDR1 KGHSH, CDR2 LQKENI. The CDR3 runs 17 residues. J lost 0 bases, V lost 3 bases, and 3 bases had no gene match.

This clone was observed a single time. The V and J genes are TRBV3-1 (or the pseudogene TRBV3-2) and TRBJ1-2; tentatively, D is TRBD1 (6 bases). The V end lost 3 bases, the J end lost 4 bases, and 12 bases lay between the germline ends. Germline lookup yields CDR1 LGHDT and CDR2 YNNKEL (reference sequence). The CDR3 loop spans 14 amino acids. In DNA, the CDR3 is TGTGCCAGCAGCCACACAAGGGGGGGCTATGGCTACACCTTC. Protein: CASSHTRGGYGYTF.

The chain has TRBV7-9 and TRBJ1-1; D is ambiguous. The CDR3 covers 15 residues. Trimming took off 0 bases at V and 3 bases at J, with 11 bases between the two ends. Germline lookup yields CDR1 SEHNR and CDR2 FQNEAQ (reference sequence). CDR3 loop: CASSLAQGGDTEAFF. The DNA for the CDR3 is TGTGCCAGCAGCTTAGCGCAAGGCGGTGACACTGAAGCTTTCTTT.

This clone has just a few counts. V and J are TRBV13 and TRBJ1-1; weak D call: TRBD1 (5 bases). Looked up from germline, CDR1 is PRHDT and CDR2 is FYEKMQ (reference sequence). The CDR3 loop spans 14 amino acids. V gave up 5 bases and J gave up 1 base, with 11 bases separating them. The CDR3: CASSEPGQNTEAFF. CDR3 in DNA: TGTGCCAGCAGCGAACCTGGACAGAACACTGAAGCTTTCTTT.

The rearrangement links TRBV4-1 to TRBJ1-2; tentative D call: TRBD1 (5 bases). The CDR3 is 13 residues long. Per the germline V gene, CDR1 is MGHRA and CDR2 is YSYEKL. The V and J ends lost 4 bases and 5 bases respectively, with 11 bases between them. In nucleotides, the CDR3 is TGCGCCAGCAGCCCCATGACAGATTATGGCTACACCTTC. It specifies CASSPMTDYGYTF.

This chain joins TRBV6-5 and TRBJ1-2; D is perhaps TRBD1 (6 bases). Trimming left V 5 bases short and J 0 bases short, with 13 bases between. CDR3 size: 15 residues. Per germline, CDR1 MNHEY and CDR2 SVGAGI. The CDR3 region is CASSHLDSSNYGYTF. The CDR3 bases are TGTGCCAGCAGTCACCTGGACAGTTCTAACTATGGCTACACCTTC.

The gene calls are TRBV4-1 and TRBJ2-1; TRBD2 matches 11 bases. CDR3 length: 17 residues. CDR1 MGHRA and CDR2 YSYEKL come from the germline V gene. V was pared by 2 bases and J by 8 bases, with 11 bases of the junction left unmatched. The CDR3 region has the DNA TGCGCCAGCAGCCAACCCTTTCTAGCGGGGGGCAACGATGAGCAGTTCTTC. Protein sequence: CASSQPFLAGGNDEQFF.